The rows below give T cell receptor beta chains drawn from one sample of a study of regulatory T cells in long-lasting Graves disease. TCRdb called the multiplex PCR reads again in MiXCR, with one record for every CDR3 protein. The sample yields 450,000 to 650,000 distinct CDR3 sequences, roughly a sixth seen once. These sequences were also reported in another study, on T cells in Graves' hyperthyroidism and ophthalmopathy.

This specimen was peripheral blood mononuclear cells (PBMCs), taken at new diagnosis, from a patient treated with antithyroid drugs. Receptors originate from a woman aged 35-60 years with Graves disease. Each CDR3 is given with its conserved first and last residue. D genes are given only for firm matches. Expanded clones are given a class, and other clones once, few, many or no size at all.

>.|.|TRBJ2-7|13|TRBV5-1
CASSSTGASEQYF
TGCGCCAGCAGTTCTACAGGAGCATCCGAGCAGTACTTC
>.|few|TRBJ2-1|14|TRBV10-2
CASSSLADYNEQFF
TGCGCCAGCAGTTCCCTAGCAGACTACAATGAGCAGTTCTTC
>.|.|TRBJ2-7|15|TRBV15
CATSRDSGVVHEQYF
TGTGCCACCAGCAGAGATTCAGGGGTGGTCCATGAGCAGTACTTC
>TRBD1|.|TRBJ1-3|15|TRBV9
CASSSRGPSGNTIYF
TGTGCCAGCAGCTCGAGGGGGCCCTCTGGAAACACCATATATTTT
>.|many|TRBJ1-4|14|TRBV7-2
CASSPYSREEKLFF
TGTGCCAGCAGCCCCTATTCCCGGGAAGAAAAACTGTTTTTT
>.|many|TRBJ1-5|13|TRBV28
CASSALINQPQHF
TGTGCCAGCAGCGCCCTTATCAATCAGCCCCAGCATTTT
>.|many|TRBJ2-7|13|TRBV24-1
CATSVPGSHEQYF
TGTGCCACCAGTGTCCCAGGGAGCCACGAGCAGTACTTC
>.|many|TRBJ1-6|15|TRBV3-1
CASSQLRGGNSPLHF
TGTGCCAGCAGCCAATTAAGGGGAGGGAATTCACCCCTCCACTTT
>.|many|TRBJ2-2|18|TRBV28
CASSRDVFPLPNTGELFF
TGTGCCAGCAGTAGGGACGTCTTCCCCCTCCCCAACACCGGGGAGCTGTTTTTT
>TRBD1|many|TRBJ2-5|12|TRBV20-1
CSVDRGQETQYF
TGCAGTGTCGACAGGGGGCAAGAGACCCAGTACTTC
>.|many|TRBJ1-1|16|TRBV2
CASFRETGGVSAEAFF
TGTGCCAGCTTTCGGGAGACCGGTGGGGTAAGCGCTGAAGCTTTCTTT
>.|.|TRBJ1-5|13|TRBV10-2
CASNQGDYQPQHF
TGCGCCAGCAACCAGGGTGATTATCAGCCCCAGCATTTT
>.|.|TRBJ1-1|16|TRBV7-2
CASSLMWGFRSTEAFF
TGTGCCAGCAGCCTTATGTGGGGCTTCCGGAGCACTGAAGCTTTCTTT
>.|many|TRBJ2-7|11|TRBV3-1
CASSREASWNF
TGTGCCAGCAGCCGAGAAGCTTCCTGGAACTTC
>.|.|TRBJ2-5|13|TRBV5-1
CASSQGFQETQYF
TGCGCCAGCAGTCAGGGATTCCAAGAGACCCAGTACTTC
>TRBD2|many|TRBJ2-1|15|TRBV2
CASRSRGGSYNEQFF
TGTGCCAGCAGGTCCCGGGGGGGCTCCTACAATGAGCAGTTCTTC
>.|many|TRBJ1-1|14|TRBV7-8
CASSLEQHNTEAFF
TGTGCCAGCAGCTTAGAACAGCATAACACTGAAGCTTTCTTT
>.|few|TRBJ2-6|14|TRBV3-1
CASSQSGGANVLTF
TGTGCCAGCAGCCAATCGGGCGGGGCCAACGTCCTGACTTTC
>.|few|TRBJ2-3|14|TRBV5-4
CASSSSDYTDTQYF
TGTGCCAGCAGCTCATCGGACTATACAGATACGCAGTATTTT
>.|few|TRBJ2-7|13|TRBV30
CAWSVQSGLVQYF
TGTGCCTGGAGTGTACAGAGCGGGCTTGTGCAGTACTTC
>.|few|TRBJ2-7|15|TRBV27
CASNRGRGKGGEQYF
TGTGCCAGCAACCGAGGGAGGGGGAAGGGCGGCGAGCAGTACTTC
>.|many|TRBJ2-1|14|TRBV6-1
CAASAQSSYNEQFF
TGTGCAGCTAGCGCCCAGAGCTCCTACAATGAGCAGTTCTTC
>TRBD2|.|TRBJ2-7|15|TRBV6-1
CASSSIGLAGGDQYF
TGTGCCAGCAGTAGTATTGGACTAGCGGGGGGAGACCAGTACTTC
>.|few|TRBJ2-3|15|TRBV9
CASSVEKRSTDTQYF
TGTGCCAGCAGCGTAGAGAAGCGGAGCACAGATACGCAGTATTTT
>.|many|TRBJ1-5|13|TRBV3-1
CASSQGPPQPQHF
TGTGCCAGCAGCCAAGGGCCGCCTCAGCCCCAGCATTTT
>.|.|TRBJ2-7|15|TRBV28
CASSPWTFSSYEQYF
TGTGCCAGCAGTCCTTGGACGTTTAGCTCCTACGAGCAGTACTTC
>TRBD1|many|TRBJ1-1|14|TRBV10-3
CAIGGTEMNTEAFF
TGTGCCATCGGAGGGACAGAGATGAACACTGAAGCTTTCTTT
>TRBD1|many|TRBJ1-2|17|TRBV6-1
CASREPGQGGPNYGYTF
TGTGCCAGCAGGGAACCGGGACAGGGTGGGCCTAACTATGGCTACACCTTC
>.|many|TRBJ2-3|14|TRBV7-3
CASSLAGRPDTQYF
TGTGCCAGCAGCTTAGCGGGACGGCCAGATACGCAGTATTTT
>TRBD2|.|TRBJ2-1|15|TRBV2
CASRISGGIYNEQFF
TGTGCCAGCCGGATTAGCGGGGGAATCTACAATGAGCAGTTCTTC
>.|many|TRBJ1-1|13|TRBV3-1
CASSAGPGAEAFF
TGTGCCAGCAGCGCAGGACCGGGGGCTGAAGCTTTCTTT